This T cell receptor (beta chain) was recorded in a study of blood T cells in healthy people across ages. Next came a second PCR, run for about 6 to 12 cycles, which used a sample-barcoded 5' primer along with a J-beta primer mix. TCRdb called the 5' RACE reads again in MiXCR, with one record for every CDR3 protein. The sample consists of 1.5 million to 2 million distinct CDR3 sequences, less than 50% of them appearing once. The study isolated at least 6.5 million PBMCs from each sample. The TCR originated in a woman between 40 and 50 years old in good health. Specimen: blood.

The chain's CDR3 is CASSRPGVQTDTQYF. The CDR3 DNA sequence: TGTGCCAGCAGCCGCCCAGGCGTCCAAACAGATACGCAGTATTTT. The chain links TRBV6-5 to TRBJ2-3; no reliable D call. The CDR3 totals 15 residues. Germline CDR1 is MNHEY and CDR2 is SVGAGI. The V and J ends lost 6 bases and 3 bases respectively, with 16 bases between them.